A selection of T cell receptor beta chains follows, all from one sample in a study of blood T cell repertoires in COVID-19. Repertoires were generated with immunoSEQ multiplex PCR, while TCRdb's copy carries only in-frame clones and drops some. The sample contains around 180,000 clones, approximately 83% of which appear only once. The sequencing sample was made of peripheral blood. Receptors were obtained from a human donor with active or convalescent COVID-19. The donor label of this sample is uncertain. The CDR3 runs from the conserved cysteine through the conserved F or W. Each record gives: J gene, V gene, clone size, D gene, CDR3 protein, CDR3 DNA. A D gene is named only where the DNA matches it firmly. Clone size is stated in some rows and not others, as once, few, many or a class when expanded.

j_call: TRBJ2-7
v_call: TRBV4-1
clone_size: .
d_call: .
cdr3_aa: CASSQDPRVGYEQYF
cdr3_nt: TGCGCCAGCAGCCAAGACCCCAGGGTTGGCTACGAGCAGTACTTC

j_call: TRBJ2-1
v_call: TRBV6-4
clone_size: few
d_call: TRBD2
cdr3_aa: CASSDSLGTGRLAGVPSSYNEQFF
cdr3_nt: TGTGCCAGCAGTGACTCCTTAGGGACAGGGAGACTAGCGGGGGTCCCCAGCTCCTACAATGAGCAGTTCTTC

j_call: TRBJ1-2
v_call: TRBV28
clone_size: .
d_call: .
cdr3_aa: CASSLTADNYGYTF
cdr3_nt: TGTGCCAGCAGTTTAACAGCAGATAACTATGGCTACACCTTC

j_call: TRBJ2-5
v_call: TRBV6-5
clone_size: .
d_call: .
cdr3_aa: CASSPQPYQETQYF
cdr3_nt: TGTGCCAGCAGTCCACAGCCCTACCAAGAGACCCAGTACTTC

j_call: TRBJ2-3
v_call: TRBV24-1
clone_size: .
d_call: TRBD1
cdr3_aa: CATSDETGALMNTQYF
cdr3_nt: TGTGCCACCAGTGATGAGACAGGGGCCCTTATGAATACGCAGTATTTT

j_call: TRBJ1-2
v_call: TRBV18
clone_size: .
d_call: TRBD1
cdr3_aa: CASSSDRGEYGYTF
cdr3_nt: TGTGCCAGCTCATCCGACAGGGGAGAGTATGGCTACACCTTC

j_call: TRBJ1-5
v_call: TRBV5-1
clone_size: .
d_call: TRBD1
cdr3_aa: CASSLVTGGGQPQHF
cdr3_nt: TGCGCCAGCAGCTTGGTGACAGGGGGAGGTCAGCCCCAGCATTTT

j_call: TRBJ1-1
v_call: TRBV2
clone_size: .
d_call: .
cdr3_aa: CASSKGVLNTEAFF
cdr3_nt: TGTGCCAGCTCGAAGGGGGTTCTGAACACTGAAGCTTTCTTT

j_call: TRBJ1-5
v_call: TRBV27
clone_size: .
d_call: TRBD1
cdr3_aa: CASSAGTGSYQPQHF
cdr3_nt: TGTGCCAGCAGTGCCGGGACAGGTAGTTATCAGCCCCAGCATTTT

j_call: TRBJ1-4
v_call: TRBV7-9
clone_size: .
d_call: .
cdr3_aa: CASSLVGASVPNEKLFF
cdr3_nt: TGTGCCAGCAGCTTAGTTGGGGCTTCGGTGCCTAATGAAAAACTGTTTTTT

j_call: TRBJ1-2
v_call: TRBV2
clone_size: .
d_call: .
cdr3_aa: CASLGSGFNYGYTF
cdr3_nt: TGTGCCAGCCTCGGCTCGGGATTTAACTATGGCTACACCTTC

j_call: TRBJ2-1
v_call: TRBV3-1/TRBV3-2
clone_size: .
d_call: TRBD2
cdr3_aa: CASSQESLAGVFYNEQFF
cdr3_nt: TGTGCCAGCAGCCAAGAATCGCTAGCGGGAGTTTTCTACAATGAGCAGTTCTTC

j_call: TRBJ2-2
v_call: TRBV18
clone_size: .
d_call: .
cdr3_aa: CASSPKRDGELFF
cdr3_nt: TGTGCCAGCTCACCAAAAAGAGACGGGGAGCTGTTTTTT

j_call: TRBJ1-4
v_call: TRBV7-2
clone_size: .
d_call: .
cdr3_aa: CASSWTDGYNEKLFF
cdr3_nt: TGTGCCAGCAGCTGGACAGACGGATATAATGAAAAACTGTTTTTT

j_call: TRBJ2-1
v_call: TRBV9
clone_size: .
d_call: TRBD2
cdr3_aa: CASSVEGGSRYNEQFF
cdr3_nt: TGTGCCAGCAGCGTAGAGGGCGGGAGTCGTTACAATGAGCAGTTCTTC

j_call: TRBJ1-2
v_call: TRBV9
clone_size: .
d_call: .
cdr3_aa: CASSVDGGDRYGYTF
cdr3_nt: TGTGCCAGCAGCGTGGATGGGGGGGACCGCTATGGCTACACCTTC

j_call: TRBJ2-5
v_call: TRBV11-2
clone_size: .
d_call: TRBD2
cdr3_aa: CASSRTRFWSETQYF
cdr3_nt: TGTGCCAGCAGCAGGACTAGGTTTTGGTCGGAGACCCAGTACTTC

j_call: TRBJ2-1
v_call: TRBV19
clone_size: once
d_call: TRBD2
cdr3_aa: CASSAPGAGGRFEQFF
cdr3_nt: TGTGCCAGTAGTGCGCCGGGAGCGGGAGGGCGCTTTGAGCAGTTCTTC